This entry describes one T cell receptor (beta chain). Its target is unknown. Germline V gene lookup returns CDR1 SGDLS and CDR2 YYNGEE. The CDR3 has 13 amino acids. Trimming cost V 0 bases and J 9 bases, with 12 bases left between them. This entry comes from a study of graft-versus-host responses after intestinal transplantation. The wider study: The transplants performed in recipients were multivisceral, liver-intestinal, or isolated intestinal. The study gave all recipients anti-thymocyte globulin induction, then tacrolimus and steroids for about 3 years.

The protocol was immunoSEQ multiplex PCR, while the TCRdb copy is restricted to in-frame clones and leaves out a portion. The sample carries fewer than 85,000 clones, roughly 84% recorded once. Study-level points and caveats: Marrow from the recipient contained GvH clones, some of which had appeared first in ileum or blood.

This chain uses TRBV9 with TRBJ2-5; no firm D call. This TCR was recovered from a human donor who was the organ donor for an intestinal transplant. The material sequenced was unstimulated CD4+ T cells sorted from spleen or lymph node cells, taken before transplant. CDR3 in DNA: TGTGCCAGCAGCGTAGCCCCCATAGATTCCCAGTACTTC. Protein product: CASSVAPIDSQYF. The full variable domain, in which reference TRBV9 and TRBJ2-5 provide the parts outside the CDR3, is DSGVTQTPKHLITATGQRVTLRCSPRSGDLSVYWYQQSLDQGLQFLIQYYNGEERAKGNILERFSAQQFPDLHSELNLSSLELGDSALYFCASSVAPIDSQYFGPGTRLLVL.